This entry concerns a single T cell receptor beta chain. The protocol was immunoSEQ multiplex PCR, while the TCRdb copy is restricted to in-frame clones and leaves out a portion. The sample lists more than 45,000 clones, about nine tenths seen once, with 9% to 15% in the top ten. The record originates from a study of OX40 agonist ivuxolimab in advanced cancers. The sequencing here drew on CD4+ or CD8+ T cells sorted from blood, taken in a trial of the OX40 agonist ivuxolimab. The sequence was obtained from an adult with an advanced solid tumor such as melanoma, head and neck, liver or kidney cancer.

The CDR3: CAWSGLAGINEQFF. The CDR3 region has the DNA TGTGCCTGGAGTGGACTAGCGGGGATCAATGAGCAGTTCTTC. The chain couples TRBV30 to TRBJ2-1; the match to TRBD2 covers 11 bases. This CDR3 has 14 residues. Germline V gene sequence: CDR1 GTSNPN, CDR2 SVGIG (reference sequence). J lost 6 bases, V lost 1 base, and 2 bases had no gene match.